The table lists the clone carrying this TCR beta chain with a few counts. The CDR3 is made up of 13 amino acids. V shed 10 bases and J shed 4 bases, with 16 bases lying between them. Time point described: newly diagnosed GD, antithyroid drugs for less than 3 months. Construction of the TCR library relied on RNA isolated from PBMCs. About 9.1 milliliters of peripheral blood went into EDTA tubes. Libraries of TCR beta came from iRepertoire HTBI primers plus Arm-PCR of CDR3 regions. Each CDR3 protein is one row after TCRdb ran MiXCR on the multiplex PCR reads. The top ten hold just under 30% of the sample, which has about 350,000 distinct CDR3 sequences, around 17% seen once. The data were obtained in a study of regulatory T cells in long-lasting Graves disease. The sample was also linked to a second study, of T cells in Graves' hyperthyroidism and ophthalmopathy.

This material consisted of peripheral blood mononuclear cells (PBMCs), taken at new diagnosis, from a patient treated with antithyroid drugs. This receptor was identified in a middle-aged man with Graves disease. V usage is TRBV12-3 or TRBV12-4 and J usage is TRBJ1-1; D not resolved. CDR3 DNA sequence: TGTGCCACCGCGGACGGATTGAGCACTGAAGCTTTCTTT. This gives the protein CATADGLSTEAFF.